This T cell receptor beta chain was captured by sequencing in a study of T cells after yellow fever vaccination (dated by TCRdb to the late 2010s). Describing the broader study: The SMART-Seq v4 Ultra Low Input RNA kit was used to prepare libraries from fractions with low cell numbers. Blood was collected at multiple timepoints before and after primary and secondary immunization, and bulk PBMC replicates and cell subsets were isolated. Two healthy male donors made up the cohort, one aged 18 to 29 years and the other aged 30 to 40 years. To follow T-cell clones before and after both primary and booster YFV17D yellow fever vaccination, bulk TCR alpha and beta repertoires underwent longitudinal sequencing. General conclusions and limits of the study: Because abundant contaminating clonotypes from the bulk population could be contained in FACS-sorted repertoires, computational filtering was required. Because the study included only two donors, the extent to which the findings can be generalized is limited. Most clones expanded after primary vaccination (roughly 96% of CD4 and 88% of CD8) were re-detected after the booster, suggesting that broad memory maintenance occurred. A small share of clonotypes was detected in both CD4 and CD8 compartments, with the overlap likely arising from convergent recombination. The secondary T-cell response was weaker than the primary response but faster, peaking on day 5 instead of day 15.

This clonotype has more than one count but fewer than ten. Its antigen remains unidentified. Here the CDR3 omits its conserved ending phenylalanine or tryptophan, so a read error is the likely source. The sample's treatment or condition label, decoded: live attenuated yellow fever vaccine strain. PBMCs were isolated from peripheral blood using a standard Ficoll-Paque protocol. CD4 and CD8 T-cell fractions were isolated with Dynabeads CD4 and CD8 positive selection kits. TriZol was used to extract RNA from bulk PBMCs, CD4 and CD8 fractions, and dextramer-positive and dextramer-negative fractions. TCR cDNA was synthesized by 5'RACE template switching, which introduced a universal primer site and unique molecular identifiers. Priming for cDNA synthesis came from both the TCR alpha and TCR beta constant segments. Library amplification involved two PCR steps, and the second step added sample barcodes and sequencing adapters. Libraries were sequenced on Illumina HiSeq 2500 (2x100 bp) or NovaSeq (2x150 bp). The source study handled its data this way. Demultiplexing of reads and collapsing into UMI consensus sequences were performed with MIGEC, and V(D)J alignment was carried out with MiXCR. Vaccine-responding clonotypes were defined with edgeR using replicate PBMC samples, requiring FDR below 0.01 and a log2 fold change above 5 up to day 15. Bulk clonotypes were assigned CD4 or CD8 identity according to which sequenced CD4 or CD8 repertoire held them at higher abundance. TCRdb ran its own pipeline on the public reads, namely fastp trimming at Q25 and MiXCR clone calling, and kept in-frame beta chains. A single entry per CDR3 protein holds the most common genes and DNA from its merged rows. The V and J calls reflect TCRdb's pipeline rather than the authors' work. This sample comprises some 110,000 distinct CDR3 sequences, more than 7.5% of them detected only once. The top ten constitute about 25% of the sample.

At the junction V is shortened by 5 bases and J by 2 bases, with 7 bases in between. The CDR3 contains 14 residues when both ends are counted. Only CDR3 DNA is held: 42 bases, read in frame from base 1. Per the germline V gene, LGHNA is the CDR1 and YSLEER is the CDR2. The sequences come from CD8+ T cells sorted from PBMCs, collected 45 days after the yellow fever booster vaccination. Recombination linked TRBV4-3 to TRBJ2-6; TRBD1 could be the D gene, as 6 bases match. The sequence was obtained from a man aged 30 to 45 who received the YFV17D yellow fever vaccine. The sequence in DNA is TGCGCCAGCAGCAAGGGGGCTGGGGCCAACGTCCTGACTCTC. This is translated as CASSKGAGANVLTL.